This T cell receptor beta chain originates from a study of chemoradiotherapy in HPV16-positive cancers. Study as a whole: Functional T-cell assays on a couple of HPV16-positive patients' cells defined candidate HPV-specific clones and common TCR motifs. Whole-study findings and limits: The functional HPV-specific definition rests on just two HPV16-positive patients. Non-HPV-specific T cells did not expand in tumors during treatment, whereas candidate HPV-specific clones and E7-related motifs did.

With regard to this clone: The antigen remains unidentified.

The data were produced by immunoSEQ multiplex PCR, yet TCRdb's version contains in-frame clones alone and is incomplete. The data hold roughly 6,400 clones, with 75% to 90% observed a single time. The source material was tumor tissue, sampled from a patient who underwent chemoradiotherapy. This clonotype was sampled from a human donor with HPV-associated anogenital cancer.

The CDR3: CASRVTYEQYF. CDR3 bases: TGTGCCAGCAGGGTCACCTACGAGCAGTACTTC. The V call is TRBV6-1, the J call TRBJ2-7, with unresolved D. Trimming shortened V by 6 bases and J by 2 bases, and 5 bases separated the two germline ends. This CDR3 is 11 amino acids long. Germline CDR1 reads MNHNS; CDR2 reads SASEGT.